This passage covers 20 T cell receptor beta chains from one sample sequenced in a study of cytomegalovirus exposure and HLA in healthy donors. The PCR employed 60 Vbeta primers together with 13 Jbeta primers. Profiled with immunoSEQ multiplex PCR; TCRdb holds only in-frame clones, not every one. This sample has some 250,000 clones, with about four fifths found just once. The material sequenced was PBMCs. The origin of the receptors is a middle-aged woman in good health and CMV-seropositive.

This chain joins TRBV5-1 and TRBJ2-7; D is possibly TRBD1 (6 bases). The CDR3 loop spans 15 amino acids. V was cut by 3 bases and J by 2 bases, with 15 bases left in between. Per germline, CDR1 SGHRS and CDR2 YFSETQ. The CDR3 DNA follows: TGCGCCAGCAGCTCAGACGGGACAAGAACCTACGAGCAGTACTTC. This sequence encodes CASSSDGTRTYEQYF.

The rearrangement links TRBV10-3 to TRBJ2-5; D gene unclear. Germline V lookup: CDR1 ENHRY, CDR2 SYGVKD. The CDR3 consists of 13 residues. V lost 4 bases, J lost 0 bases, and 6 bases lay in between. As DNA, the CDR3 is TGTGCCATCAGTGCGCAGTACCAAGAGACCCAGTACTTC. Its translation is CAISAQYQETQYF.

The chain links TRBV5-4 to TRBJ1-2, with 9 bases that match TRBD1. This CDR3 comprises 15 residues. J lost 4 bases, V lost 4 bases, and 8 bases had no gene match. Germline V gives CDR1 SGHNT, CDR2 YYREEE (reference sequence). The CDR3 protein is CASSHRTGEAYGYTF. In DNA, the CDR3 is TGTGCCAGCAGCCATCGGACAGGGGAGGCCTATGGCTACACCTTC.

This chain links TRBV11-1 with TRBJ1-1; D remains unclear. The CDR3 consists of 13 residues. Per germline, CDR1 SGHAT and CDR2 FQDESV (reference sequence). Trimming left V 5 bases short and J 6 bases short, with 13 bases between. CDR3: CASSGDSNSEAFF. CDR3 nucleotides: TGTGCCAGCAGCGGCGACTCAAACTCTGAAGCTTTCTTT.

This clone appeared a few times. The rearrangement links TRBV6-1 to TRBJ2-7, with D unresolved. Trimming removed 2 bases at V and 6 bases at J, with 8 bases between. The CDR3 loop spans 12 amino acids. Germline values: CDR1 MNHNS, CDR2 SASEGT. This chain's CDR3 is CASSELMAEQYF. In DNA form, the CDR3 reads TGTGCCAGCAGTGAATTAATGGCCGAGCAGTACTTC.

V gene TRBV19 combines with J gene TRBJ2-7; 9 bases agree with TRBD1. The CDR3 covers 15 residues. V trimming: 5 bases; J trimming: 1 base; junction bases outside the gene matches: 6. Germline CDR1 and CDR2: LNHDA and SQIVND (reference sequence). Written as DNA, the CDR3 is TGTGCCAGTAGTCCGAGGACAGGGGCGTCCTACGAGCAGTACTTC. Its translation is CASSPRTGASYEQYF.

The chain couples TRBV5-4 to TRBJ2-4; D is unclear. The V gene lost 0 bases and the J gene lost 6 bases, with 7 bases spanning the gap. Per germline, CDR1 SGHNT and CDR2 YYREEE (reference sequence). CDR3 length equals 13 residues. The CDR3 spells CASSLDHPNIQYF. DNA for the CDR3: TGTGCCAGCAGCTTGGATCATCCAAACATTCAGTACTTC.

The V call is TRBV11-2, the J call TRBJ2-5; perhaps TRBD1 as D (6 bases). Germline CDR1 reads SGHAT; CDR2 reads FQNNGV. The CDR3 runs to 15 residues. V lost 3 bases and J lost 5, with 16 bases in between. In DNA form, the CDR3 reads TGTGCCAGCAGCTTGGACCCGGGACAAAGGGAGACCCAGTACTTC. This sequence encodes CASSLDPGQRETQYF.

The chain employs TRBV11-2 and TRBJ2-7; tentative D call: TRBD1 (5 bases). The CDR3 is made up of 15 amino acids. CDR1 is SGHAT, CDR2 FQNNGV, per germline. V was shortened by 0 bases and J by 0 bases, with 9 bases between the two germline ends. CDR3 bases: TGTGCCAGCAGCTTAGAAGGGGCTTTCTCCTACGAGCAGTACTTC. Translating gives CASSLEGAFSYEQYF.

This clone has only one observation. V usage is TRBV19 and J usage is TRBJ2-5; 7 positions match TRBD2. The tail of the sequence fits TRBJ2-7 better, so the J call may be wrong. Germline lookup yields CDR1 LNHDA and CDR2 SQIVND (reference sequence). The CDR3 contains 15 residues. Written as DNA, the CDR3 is TGTGCCAGTAACCCTCGGGAGGCAGGGTCCTACGAGCAGTACTTC. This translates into CASNPREAGSYEQYF.

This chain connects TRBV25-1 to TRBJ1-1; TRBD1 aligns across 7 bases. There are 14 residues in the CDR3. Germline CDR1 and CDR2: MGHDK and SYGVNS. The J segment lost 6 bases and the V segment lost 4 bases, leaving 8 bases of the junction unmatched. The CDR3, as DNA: TGTGCCAGCAGTGCCGACAGGGCCAGCGCTGAAGCTTTCTTT. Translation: CASSADRASAEAFF.

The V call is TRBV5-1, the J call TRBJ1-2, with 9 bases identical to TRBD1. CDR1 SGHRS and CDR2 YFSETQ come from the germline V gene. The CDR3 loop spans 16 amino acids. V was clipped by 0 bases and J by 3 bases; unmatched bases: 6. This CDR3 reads CASSLDRGRGDYGYTF. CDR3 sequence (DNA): TGCGCCAGCAGCTTGGACAGGGGGCGAGGGGACTATGGCTACACCTTC.

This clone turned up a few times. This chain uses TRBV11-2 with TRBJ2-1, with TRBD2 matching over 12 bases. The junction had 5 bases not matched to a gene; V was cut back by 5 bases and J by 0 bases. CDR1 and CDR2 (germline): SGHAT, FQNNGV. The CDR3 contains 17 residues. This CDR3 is CASSPASGRGSYNEQFF. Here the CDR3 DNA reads TGTGCCAGCAGCCCTGCTAGCGGGAGGGGCTCCTACAATGAGCAGTTCTTC.

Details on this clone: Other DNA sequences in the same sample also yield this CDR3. This chain's CDR3 is CASSSYAAAENEKLFF. CDR3 DNA sequence: TGTGCCAGCAGCTCCTATGCGGCGGCCGAGAATGAAAAACTGTTTTTT. The chain combines TRBV13 with TRBJ1-4; D unclear. In germline, CDR1 is PRHDT, CDR2 FYEKMQ (reference sequence). This CDR3 contains 16 residues. Trimming pared 4 bases from V and 5 bases from J, leaving 17 bases between.

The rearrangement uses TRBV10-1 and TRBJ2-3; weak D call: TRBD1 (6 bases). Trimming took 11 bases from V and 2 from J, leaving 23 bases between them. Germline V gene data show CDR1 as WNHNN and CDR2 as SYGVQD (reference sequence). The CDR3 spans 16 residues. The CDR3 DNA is TGCGCCGGGGGCGAGGAGAGGACGTGTCTCACAGATACGCAGTATTTT. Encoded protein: CAGGEERTCLTDTQYF.

The CDR3 spells CSVERQGEVYTF. The CDR3 bases are TGCAGCGTTGAACGTCAGGGGGAGGTCTACACCTTC. V is TRBV29-1 and J is TRBJ1-2; 7 nucleotides align to TRBD1. V shed 2 bases and J 10 bases; nucleotides not matched to a gene: 7. Looked up from germline, CDR1 is SQVTM and CDR2 is ANQGSEA. The CDR3 runs to 12 residues.

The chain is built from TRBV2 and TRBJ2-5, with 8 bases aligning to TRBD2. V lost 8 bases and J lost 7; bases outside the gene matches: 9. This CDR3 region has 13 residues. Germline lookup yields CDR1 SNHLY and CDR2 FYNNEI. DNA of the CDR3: TGTGCCAGCCTCGGGACTAGTGCTAGGACCCAGTACTTC. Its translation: CASLGTSARTQYF.

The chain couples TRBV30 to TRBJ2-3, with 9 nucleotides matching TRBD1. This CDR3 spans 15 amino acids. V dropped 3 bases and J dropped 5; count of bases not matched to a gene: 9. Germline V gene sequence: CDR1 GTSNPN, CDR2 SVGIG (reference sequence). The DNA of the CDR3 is TGTGCCTGGAGCGCCTGGGGGACAGGGAGAGATACGCAGTATTTT. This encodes CAWSAWGTGRDTQYF.

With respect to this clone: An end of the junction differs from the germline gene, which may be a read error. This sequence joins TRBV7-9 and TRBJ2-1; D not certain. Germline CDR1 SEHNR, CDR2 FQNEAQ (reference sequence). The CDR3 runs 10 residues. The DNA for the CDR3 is TGTTCCAGCAGCCCGAATGAGCAGTTCTTC. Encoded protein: CSSSPNEQFF.

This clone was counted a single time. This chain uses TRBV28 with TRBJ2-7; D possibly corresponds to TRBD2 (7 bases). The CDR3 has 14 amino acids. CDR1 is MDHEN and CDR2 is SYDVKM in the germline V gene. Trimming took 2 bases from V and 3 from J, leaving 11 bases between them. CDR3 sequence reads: CASSLGGAIYEQYF. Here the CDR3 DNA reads TGTGCCAGCAGTTTAGGGGGGGCGATCTACGAGCAGTACTTC.